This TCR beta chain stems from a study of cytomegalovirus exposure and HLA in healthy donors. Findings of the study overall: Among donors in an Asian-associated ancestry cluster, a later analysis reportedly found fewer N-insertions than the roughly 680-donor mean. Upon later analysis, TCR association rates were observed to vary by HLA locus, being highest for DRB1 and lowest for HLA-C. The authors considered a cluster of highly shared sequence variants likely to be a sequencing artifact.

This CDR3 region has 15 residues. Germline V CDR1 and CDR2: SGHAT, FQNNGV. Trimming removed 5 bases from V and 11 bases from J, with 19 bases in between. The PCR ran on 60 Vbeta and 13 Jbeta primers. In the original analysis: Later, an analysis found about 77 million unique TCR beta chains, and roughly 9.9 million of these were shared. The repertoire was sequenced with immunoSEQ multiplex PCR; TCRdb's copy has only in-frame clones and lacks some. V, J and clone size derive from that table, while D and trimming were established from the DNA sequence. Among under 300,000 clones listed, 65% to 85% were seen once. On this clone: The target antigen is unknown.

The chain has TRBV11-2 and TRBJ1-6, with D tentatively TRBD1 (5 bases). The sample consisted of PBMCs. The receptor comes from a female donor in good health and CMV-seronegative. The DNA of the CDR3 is TGTGCCAGCAGCCGTCCGGACATCACAAGCCCACCCCTCCACTTT. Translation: CASSRPDITSPPLHF.